This T cell receptor (beta chain) was documented in a study of blood T cell repertoires in COVID-19. Profiling relied on immunoSEQ multiplex PCR, and the TCRdb table lists in-frame clones only, not all of them. The table includes around 250,000 clones, just under 90% detected once. CDR3 length: 14 amino acids. Germline loops: CDR1 MDHEN, CDR2 SYDVKM. V lost 6 bases to trimming and J lost 10 bases, with 16 bases between them. The chain couples TRBV28 to TRBJ1-6; D might be TRBD1 (6 bases). What was sequenced was PBMCs or T cells enriched from blood (not recorded which). The receptor was derived from a woman in her twenties or thirties with acute COVID-19. The CDR3 DNA is TGTGCCAGCAGGCAAACAGGGCTCTCCTCACCCCTCCACTTT. Encoded protein: CASRQTGLSSPLHF.